This entry lists 13 T cell receptor beta chains sequenced from one sample in a study of graft-versus-host responses after intestinal transplantation. Profiled with immunoSEQ multiplex PCR; TCRdb holds only in-frame clones, not every one. The sample contains about 38,000 clones, roughly four fifths of which appear only once. The sequenced sample was PBMCs, obtained roughly 34 months after transplant. The receptors derive from a human patient who received an intestinal transplant, so some T cells may come from the graft donor.

V gene TRBV11-2 combines with J gene TRBJ2-5, with a weak D call TRBD1 (7 bases). Deletions cut 0 bases from V and 5 bases from J, with 13 bases between. CDR1 and CDR2 (germline): SGHAT, FQNNGV. This CDR3 spans 15 amino acids. CDR3 sequence: CASSLDQGGTETQYF. Written as DNA, the CDR3 is TGTGCCAGCAGCTTAGACCAGGGGGGAACGGAGACCCAGTACTTC.

The chain recombines TRBV27 with TRBJ2-5; the D is unclear. The germline V gene has CDR1 MNHEY and CDR2 SMNVEV (reference sequence). This CDR3 is built from 13 residues. Trimming stripped 6 bases from V and 5 bases from J, with 13 bases between. The CDR3 reads CASSVEGPETQYF. DNA for the CDR3: TGTGCCAGCAGCGTCGAAGGGCCGGAGACCCAGTACTTC.

The genes are TRBV28 and TRBJ2-1; 7 bases align to TRBD2. Germline values: CDR1 MDHEN, CDR2 SYDVKM. The V segment lost 5 bases and the J segment 4 bases; nucleotides outside the gene matches: 11. This CDR3 comprises 16 residues. In DNA, the CDR3 is TGTGCCAGCAGTCCATCCCCGGGTAGCGGGTACAATGAGCAGTTCTTC. It translates to CASSPSPGSGYNEQFF.

This clone occurred a few times. CDR3 in amino acids: CASRPGTVGTGELFF. DNA of the CDR3: TGCGCCAGCCGTCCCGGGACAGTTGGGACCGGGGAGCTGTTTTTT. The rearrangement uses TRBV5-1 and TRBJ2-2; 7 nucleotides match TRBD1. The V and J ends lost 7 bases and 5 bases, in that order; junction bases with no gene match: 11. The V gene's germline CDR1 is SGHRS and CDR2 YFSETQ. The CDR3 consists of 15 residues.

This clone has a single count. The genes are TRBV14 and TRBJ1-3, with D unresolved. This CDR3 is built from 16 residues. The V gene lost 1 base and the J gene lost 0 bases, with 10 bases spanning the gap. Germline V gives CDR1 SGHDN, CDR2 FVKESK. CDR3 in DNA: TGTGCCAGCAGCCAAGCCGTGGGAACCTCTGGAAACACCATATATTTT. Residues: CASSQAVGTSGNTIYF.

The chain combines TRBV10-3 with TRBJ2-7; D may correspond to TRBD1 or TRBD2 (5 bases each). The CDR3 runs to 12 residues. V lost 8 bases, J lost 3 bases, and 11 bases lay in between. Germline CDR1 and CDR2: ENHRY and SYGVKD. The CDR3 sequence: CAISGLDYEQYF. CDR3 DNA sequence: TGTGCCATCTCGGGGCTAGACTACGAGCAGTACTTC.

V and J are TRBV21-1 and TRBJ2-7. TRBV21-1 is listed as a pseudogene. The length of the CDR3 is 14 residues. CDR3 bases: TGTGCCAGCAGCAAAGAGCGGGGACAGTACGAGCAGTACTTC. Encoded protein: CASSKERGQYEQYF.

The chain joins TRBV5-5 to TRBJ2-7; TRBD2 matches 10 bases. The length of the CDR3 is 16 residues. Germline V gene data show CDR1 as SGHKS and CDR2 as YYEKEE (reference sequence). Trimming removed 0 bases from V and 4 bases from J; junction bases left unmatched: 7. CDR3 DNA: TGTGCCAGCAGCTTGGGTCTAGCGGGAGCCATTTACGAGCAGTACTTC. Translated: CASSLGLAGAIYEQYF.

This chain joins TRBV5-1 and TRBJ2-1; D remains ambiguous. This CDR3 contains 14 residues. Germline V gene lookup returns CDR1 SGHRS and CDR2 YFSETQ. Trimming took off 1 base at V and 8 bases at J, with 13 bases between the two ends. The CDR3 protein is CASSLWATHDEQFF. CDR3 nucleotides: TGCGCCAGCAGCTTGTGGGCCACACACGATGAGCAGTTCTTC.

The V and J genes are TRBV27 and TRBJ2-7, with a possible D match to TRBD1 (6 bases). Germline V gene data show CDR1 as MNHEY and CDR2 as SMNVEV (reference sequence). The ends were cut back, 2 bases at V and 2 bases at J, with 13 bases in the middle. The CDR3 length is 15 residues. The DNA of the CDR3 is TGTGCCAGCAGTTTAGGAGCAGGGGCGCCCTACGAGCAGTACTTC. Translation: CASSLGAGAPYEQYF.

This chain joins TRBV5-6 and TRBJ2-7; D uncertain. The CDR3 has 14 amino acids. The germline V gene encodes CDR1 SGHDT and CDR2 YYEEEE. V lost 2 bases, J lost 0 bases, and 9 bases lay in between. In nucleotides, the CDR3 is TGTGCCAGCAGCTTCACCCCAACCTCCTACGAGCAGTACTTC. As protein: CASSFTPTSYEQYF.

The chain joins TRBV7-9 to TRBJ2-7; unclear D gene. The CDR3 spans 14 residues. Germline V lookup: CDR1 SEHNR, CDR2 FQNEAQ (reference sequence). V lost 2 bases and J 0 bases, leaving 8 bases between the germline ends. As DNA, the CDR3 is TGTGCCAGCAGCTTAAGCGCAGCCTCCTACGAGCAGTACTTC. This gives the protein CASSLSAASYEQYF.

The rearrangement links TRBV19 to TRBJ2-1; 7 bases map to TRBD1. Germline CDR1 LNHDA, CDR2 SQIVND (reference sequence). V trimming: 1 base; J trimming: 7 bases; junction bases outside the gene matches: 7. There are 15 residues in the CDR3. This CDR3 is CASSIAGQPTNEQFF. CDR3 sequence (DNA): TGTGCCAGTAGTATAGCGGGACAGCCGACTAATGAGCAGTTCTTC.